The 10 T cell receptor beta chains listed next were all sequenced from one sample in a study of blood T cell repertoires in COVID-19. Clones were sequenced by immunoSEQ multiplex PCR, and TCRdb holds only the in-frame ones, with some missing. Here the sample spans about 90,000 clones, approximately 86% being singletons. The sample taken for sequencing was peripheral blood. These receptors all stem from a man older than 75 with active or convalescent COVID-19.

The CDR3 loop is CASSVASQGAGDEQFF. DNA for the CDR3: TGTGCCAGCAGCGTAGCTTCCCAAGGGGCGGGAGACGAGCAGTTCTTC. V and J are TRBV9 and TRBJ2-1; 7 nucleotides align to TRBD2. V was pared by 0 bases and J by 10 bases, with 13 bases of the junction left unmatched. The germline CDR1 and CDR2 sequences are SGDLS and YYNGEE. The CDR3 contains 16 residues. Full variable domain (outside the CDR3, taken from reference TRBV9 and TRBJ2-1): DSGVTQTPKHLITATGQRVTLRCSPRSGDLSVYWYQQSLDQGLQFLIQYYNGEERAKGNILERFSAQQFPDLHSELNLSSLELGDSALYFCASSVASQGAGDEQFFGPGTRLTVL.

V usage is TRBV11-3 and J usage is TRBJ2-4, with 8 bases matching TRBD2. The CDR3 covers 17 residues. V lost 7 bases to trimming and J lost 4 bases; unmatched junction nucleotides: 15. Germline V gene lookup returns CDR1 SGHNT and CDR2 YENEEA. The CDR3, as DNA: TGTGCCAGCACCGCTTTGAGGAGCGGGAGATCGAAAAACATTCAGTACTTC. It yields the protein CASTALRSGRSKNIQYF.

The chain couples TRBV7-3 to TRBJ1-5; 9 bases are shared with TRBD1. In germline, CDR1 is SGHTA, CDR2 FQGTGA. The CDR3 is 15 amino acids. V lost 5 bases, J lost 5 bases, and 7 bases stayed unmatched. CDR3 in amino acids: CASSATGGRDQPQHF. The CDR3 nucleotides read TGTGCCAGCAGCGCTACAGGGGGCCGGGATCAGCCCCAGCATTTT.

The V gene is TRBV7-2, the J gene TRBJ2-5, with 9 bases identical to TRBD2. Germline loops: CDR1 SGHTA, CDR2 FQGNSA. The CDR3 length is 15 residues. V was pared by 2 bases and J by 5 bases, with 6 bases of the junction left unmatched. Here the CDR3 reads CASSLRGRALETQYF. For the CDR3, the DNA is TGTGCCAGCAGCTTACGCGGGAGGGCCCTGGAGACCCAGTACTTC.

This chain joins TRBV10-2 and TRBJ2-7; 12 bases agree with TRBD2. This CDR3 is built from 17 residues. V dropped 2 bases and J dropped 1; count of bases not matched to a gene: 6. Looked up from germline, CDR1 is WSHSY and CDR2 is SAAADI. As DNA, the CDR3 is TGCGCCAGCAGTGAGATACCGGGACTAGCGGGTTCCTACGAGCAGTACTTC. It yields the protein CASSEIPGLAGSYEQYF.

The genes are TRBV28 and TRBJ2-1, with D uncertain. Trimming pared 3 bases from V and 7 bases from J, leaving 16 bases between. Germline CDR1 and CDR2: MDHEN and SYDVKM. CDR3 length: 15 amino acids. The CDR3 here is CASSFYPSSKNEQFF. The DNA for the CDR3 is TGTGCCAGCAGTTTCTACCCATCCTCTAAAAATGAGCAGTTCTTC.

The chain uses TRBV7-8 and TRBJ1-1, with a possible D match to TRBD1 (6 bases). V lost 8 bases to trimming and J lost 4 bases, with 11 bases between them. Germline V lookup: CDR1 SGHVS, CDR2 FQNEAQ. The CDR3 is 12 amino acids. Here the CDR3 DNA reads TGTGCCAGCGCAGGGGCCGTCACTGAAGCTTTCTTT. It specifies CASAGAVTEAFF.

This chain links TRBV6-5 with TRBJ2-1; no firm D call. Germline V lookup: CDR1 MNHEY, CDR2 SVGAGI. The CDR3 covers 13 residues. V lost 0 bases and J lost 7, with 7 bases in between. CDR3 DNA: TGTGCCAGCAGTTACTCGAGGCAAAATGAGCAGTTCTTC. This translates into CASSYSRQNEQFF.

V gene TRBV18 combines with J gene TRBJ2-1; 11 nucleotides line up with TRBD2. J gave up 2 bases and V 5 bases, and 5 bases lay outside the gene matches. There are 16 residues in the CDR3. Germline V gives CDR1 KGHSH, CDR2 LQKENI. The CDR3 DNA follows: TGTGCCAGCTCAACATTAGCGGGAGGGGCCTACAATGAGCAGTTCTTC. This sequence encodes CASSTLAGGAYNEQFF.

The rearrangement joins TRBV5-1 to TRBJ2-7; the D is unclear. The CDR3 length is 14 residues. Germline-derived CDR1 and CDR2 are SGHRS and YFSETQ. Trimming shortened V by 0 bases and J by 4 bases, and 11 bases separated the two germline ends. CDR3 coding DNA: TGCGCCAGCAGCTTGGTTGCAGGAACTTACGAGCAGTACTTC. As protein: CASSLVAGTYEQYF.